This T cell receptor (beta chain) was identified during a study of T cells in Graves' hyperthyroidism and ophthalmopathy. Across the whole study: Peripheral blood samples were taken at initial diagnosis, prior to any treatment.

Amplification of TCR beta CDR3 regions was performed using RNA transcripts as template. During a first-round RT-PCR of the TCR CDR3, the HTBI primer set was used. TCRdb ran MiXCR on the multiplex PCR reads and lists one entry per CDR3 protein. This table has about 600,000 distinct CDR3 sequences, 14% appearing once. The CDR3 totals 14 residues. CDR1 and CDR2 from the germline V gene are SEHNR and FQNEAQ (reference sequence). V was pared by 3 bases and J by 5 bases, with 13 bases between. Ophthalmopathy patients had moderate-to-severe active disease, CAS ≥3, NOSPECS ≥4, and disease duration under 3 months. Diagnosis rested on symptoms, serum thyroxine and TRAb, thyroid ultrasound, and orbital computed tomography.

The receptor's source is a woman aged 18-29 years with Graves' ophthalmopathy. The material sequenced was blood. This chain connects TRBV7-9 to TRBJ1-1; maybe TRBD1 (5 bases). CDR3 sequence reads: CASSFSRGGTEAFF. CDR3 bases: TGTGCCAGCAGCTTCTCCCGGGGGGGGACTGAAGCTTTCTTT. The full variable domain, with the rest looked up from reference TRBV7-9 and TRBJ1-1, is DTGVSQNPRHKITKRGQNVTFRCDPISEHNRLYWYRQTLGQGPEFLTYFQNEAQLEKSRLLSDRFSAERPKGSFSTLEIQRTEQGDSAMYLCASSFSRGGTEAFFGQGTRLTVV.